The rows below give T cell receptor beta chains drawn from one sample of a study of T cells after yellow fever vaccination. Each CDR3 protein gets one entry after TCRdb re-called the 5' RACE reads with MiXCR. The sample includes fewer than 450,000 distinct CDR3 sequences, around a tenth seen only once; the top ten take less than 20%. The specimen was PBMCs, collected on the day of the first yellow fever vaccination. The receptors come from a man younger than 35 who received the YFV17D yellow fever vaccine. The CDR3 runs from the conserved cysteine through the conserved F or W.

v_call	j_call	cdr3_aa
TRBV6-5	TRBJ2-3	CASGPAADTQYF
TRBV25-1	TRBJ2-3	CASSELHFLSTDTQYF
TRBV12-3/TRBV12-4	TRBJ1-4	CASSPGLATNEKLFF
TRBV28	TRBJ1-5	CASSFSGTDQPQHF
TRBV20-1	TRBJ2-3	CSAKLGARSTDTQYF
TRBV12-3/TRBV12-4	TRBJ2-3	CASSSELAGGSVDTQYF
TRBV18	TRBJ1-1	CASSPQGQGWTEAFF
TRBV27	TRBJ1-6	CASSSTGNYNSPLHF
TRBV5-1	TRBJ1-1	CASSKIGATEAFF
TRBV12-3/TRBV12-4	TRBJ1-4	CASSRLQNEKLFF
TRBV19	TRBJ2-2	CASRGQGMDTGELFF
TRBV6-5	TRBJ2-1	CASSYFGVGQSSYNEQFF
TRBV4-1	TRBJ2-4	CATSGAGFLAKNIQYF
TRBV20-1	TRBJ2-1	CSARQLAGHTQFF
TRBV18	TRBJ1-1	CASSPEMNTEAFF
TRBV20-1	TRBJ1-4	CSAPEGDRKKLFF
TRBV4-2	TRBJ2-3	CASRPGGGTRSSTDTQYF
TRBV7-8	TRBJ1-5	CASTQANRELNQPQHF
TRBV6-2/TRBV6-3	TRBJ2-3	CASSYAGGGADTQYF
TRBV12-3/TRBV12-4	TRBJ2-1	CASSFLRLSSYNEQFF
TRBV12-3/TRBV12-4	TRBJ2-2	CASSLQGKELFF
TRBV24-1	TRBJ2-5	CATSSTGKTQYF
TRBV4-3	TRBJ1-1	CASSQGLQLNTEAFF
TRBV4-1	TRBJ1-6	CASSRNRGENESPLHF
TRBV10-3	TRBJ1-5	CAISETGRNQPQHF
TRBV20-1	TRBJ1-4	CSARVGTTNEKLFF
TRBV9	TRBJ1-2	CASSVGGGRGNYGYTF
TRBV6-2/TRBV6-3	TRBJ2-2	CASSPSYGGGELFF
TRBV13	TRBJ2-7	CASSLDPREQYF